This T cell receptor (beta chain) was captured in a study of blood T cell repertoires in COVID-19. The overall study: The analysed material was cDNA or gDNA that came from T cells, B-cell-depleted T cells, or PBMCs.

Original data processing: Reference gene primers were amplified, and this amplification served to estimate nucleated cell counts. Assay used: immunoSEQ multiplex PCR; TCRdb lists only in-frame clones, some missing. V, J and clone size derive from that table, while D and trimming were established from the DNA sequence. The sample carries about 80,000 clones, over 70% recorded once. J was trimmed by 4 bases and V by 3 bases; bases with no gene match: 10. Germline loops: CDR1 LGHDT, CDR2 YNNKEL (reference sequence). This CDR3 spans 16 amino acids. This sequence originates from an older man with acute or convalescent COVID-19. The V call is TRBV3-1 (or the pseudogene TRBV3-2), the J call TRBJ2-7; 9 nucleotides line up with TRBD2. Sequencing was carried out using peripheral blood. The CDR3 sequence: CASSQGHSGGFYEQYF. DNA of the CDR3: TGTGCCAGCAGCCAGGGTCATAGCGGGGGCTTTTACGAGCAGTACTTC.